These T cell receptor beta chains were read from a single sample in a study of Graves' ophthalmopathy and Graves' hyperthyroidism. TCRdb reprocessed the multiplex PCR reads via MiXCR and lists one record per CDR3 protein. The data contain some 360,000 distinct CDR3 sequences, approximately 17% of them singletons. Sequencing input: peripheral blood. These receptors originate from an adult woman with stable Graves' hyperthyroidism. Each CDR3 is given with its conserved first and last residue. A D gene is named only where the DNA matches it firmly. The size entry is marked missing in some rows and otherwise reads once, few, many or a size class.

clone size	D gene	V gene	J gene	CDR3 protein	CDR3 DNA
few	.	TRBV5-1	TRBJ2-2	CASSWGDSTGELFF	TGCGCCAGCAGCTGGGGGGACTCCACCGGGGAGCTGTTTTTT
many	TRBD2	TRBV20-1	TRBJ2-7	CSARDWASGRSTLGEQYF	TGCAGTGCTAGAGATTGGGCTAGCGGGAGGTCCACTCTAGGAGAGCAGTACTTC
many	.	TRBV28	TRBJ2-5	CASRPTGRQETQYF	TGTGCCAGCAGGCCCACGGGACGGCAAGAGACCCAGTACTTC
many	.	TRBV6-2/TRBV6-3	TRBJ1-5	CASSYSNRAVNQPQHF	TGTGCCAGCAGTTACTCGAACAGGGCCGTGAATCAGCCCCAGCATTTT
.	TRBD1	TRBV12-3/TRBV12-4	TRBJ1-5	CASSPWWGQGVQPQHF	TGTGCCAGCAGCCCTTGGTGGGGACAGGGCGTGCAGCCCCAGCATTTT
.	TRBD2	TRBV7-2	TRBJ2-5	CASSLGTSGAQYF	TGTGCCAGCAGCCTGGGGACTAGCGGGGCCCAGTACTTC
.	TRBD2	TRBV5-1	TRBJ2-1	CASSLSSGAGGGNEQFF	TGCGCCAGCAGCTTGTCCTCCGGGGCGGGAGGAGGGAATGAGCAGTTCTTC
.	.	TRBV28	TRBJ2-7	CASSSLLPRQPVSYEQYF	TGTGCCAGCAGTTCCCTACTCCCCCGACAGCCAGTCTCCTACGAGCAGTACTTC
.	.	TRBV5-6	TRBJ2-7	CASSLGRMTYEQYF	TGTGCCAGCAGCTTAGGACGGATGACCTACGAGCAGTACTTC
many	.	TRBV6-1	TRBJ2-5	CASKGSGDPQYF	TGTGCCAGCAAGGGTAGTGGGGATCCCCAGTACTTC
few	.	TRBV29-1	TRBJ2-7	CSGEWRNPYEQYF	TGCAGCGGCGAATGGAGGAACCCCTACGAGCAGTACTTC
many	.	TRBV2	TRBJ2-7	CASSLNSGSSYEQYF	TGTGCCAGCAGTTTAAACAGTGGGTCCTCCTACGAGCAGTACTTC
.	.	TRBV7-8	TRBJ1-3	CASGSTDSGNTIYF	TGTGCCAGCGGATCGACAGACTCTGGAAACACCATATATTTT
.	TRBD1	TRBV29-1	TRBJ1-1	CSVTGTGATEAFF	TGCAGCGTTACCGGGACAGGGGCCACTGAAGCTTTCTTT
.	.	TRBV10-3	TRBJ2-7	CAISEGEISSYEQCF	TGTGCCATCAGTGAGGGCGAAATCAGCTCCTACGAGCAGTGCTTC
many	.	TRBV11-2	TRBJ2-5	CASSLAIDSGETQYF	TGTGCCAGCAGCTTAGCTATAGACAGTGGAGAGACCCAGTACTTC
.	.	TRBV6-1	TRBJ1-2	CASSQRDNYGYTF	TGTGCCAGCAGTCAACGGGACAACTATGGCTACACCTTC
.	.	TRBV5-1	TRBJ2-2	CASSWAHVAVAGELFF	TGCGCCAGCAGCTGGGCCCACGTAGCAGTGGCCGGGGAGCTGTTTTTT
many	TRBD2	TRBV7-9	TRBJ2-7	CASSTTTSGYYEQYF	TGTGCCAGCAGCACAACGACTAGCGGGTATTACGAGCAGTACTTC
many	TRBD1	TRBV28	TRBJ1-1	CASKKGGAENTEAFF	TGTGCCAGCAAAAAAGGGGGCGCGGAAAACACTGAAGCTTTCTTT
many	TRBD2	TRBV7-2	TRBJ2-5	CASRDFGTSGEETQYF	TGTGCCAGCAGAGACTTTGGGACTAGCGGGGAAGAGACCCAGTACTTC
many	.	TRBV12-3/TRBV12-4	TRBJ1-1	CASSFGQGDEAFF	TGTGCCAGCAGTTTTGGGCAGGGTGATGAAGCTTTCTTT
many	.	TRBV7-2	TRBJ1-1	CASSRTRTVNTEAFF	TGTGCCAGCAGCCGGACTAGGACAGTGAACACTGAAGCTTTCTTT
many	.	TRBV6-1	TRBJ1-5	CASSTGSQPQHF	TGTGCCAGCAGTACAGGGAGTCAGCCCCAGCATTTT
few	TRBD2	TRBV5-1	TRBJ2-7	CASSFHQRRGDYEQYF	TGCGCCAGCAGCTTCCACCAGCGCCGGGGGGATTACGAGCAGTACTTC
.	TRBD2	TRBV6-1	TRBJ2-7	CASRGSGGSGYEQYF	TGTGCCAGCAGGGGGTCGGGAGGGTCCGGGTACGAGCAGTACTTC
many	.	TRBV2	TRBJ2-5	CASREDTVAETQYF	TGTGCCAGCAGGGAAGACACGGTGGCAGAGACCCAGTACTTC
many	TRBD1	TRBV12-3/TRBV12-4	TRBJ1-1	CASSSRTGGVNKAFF	TGTGCCAGCAGTTCCCGGACAGGGGGCGTCAATAAGGCTTTCTTT
.	.	TRBV6-1	TRBJ1-2	CASNRAREYGYTF	TGTGCCAGCAACAGGGCGAGGGAATATGGCTACACCTTC
few	.	TRBV12-3/TRBV12-4	TRBJ2-5	CASSFMAGAYRETQYF	TGTGCCAGCAGTTTTATGGCGGGCGCGTACCGAGAGACCCAGTACTTC
many	TRBD2	TRBV2	TRBJ2-2	CASSEGGLVTGELFF	TGTGCCAGCAGTGAAGGGGGACTAGTCACCGGGGAGCTGTTTTTT
many	TRBD1	TRBV7-8	TRBJ2-7	CASSPIRTGQGAGEQYF	TGTGCCAGCAGCCCGATCCGGACGGGACAGGGGGCGGGTGAGCAGTACTTC
many	.	TRBV29-1	TRBJ2-5	CSVVRGGETQYF	TGCAGCGTTGTGCGCGGCGGGGAGACCCAGTACTTC
.	TRBD1	TRBV6-5	TRBJ1-1	CASSYDRGFTEAFF	TGTGCCAGCAGTTATGACAGGGGGTTTACTGAAGCTTTCTTT
few	.	TRBV6-1	TRBJ1-3	CASSSGITGNTIYF	TGTGCCAGCAGCTCAGGGATTACTGGAAACACCATATATTTT
many	.	TRBV20-1	TRBJ2-7	CSAKRDSGSYEQYF	TGCAGTGCTAAAAGGGACTCCGGATCCTACGAGCAGTACTTC
many	.	TRBV20-1	TRBJ1-2	CSALTTGPYGYTF	TGCAGTGCTCTCACAACAGGACCCTATGGCTACACCTTC
many	.	TRBV6-5	TRBJ1-1	CASRVEGWGATEAFF	TGTGCCAGCAGGGTTGAAGGTTGGGGGGCCACTGAAGCTTTCTTT
few	.	TRBV6-1	TRBJ2-1	CASRGAGSYNEQFF	TGTGCCAGCAGAGGGGCAGGGTCGTACAATGAGCAGTTCTTC
many	.	TRBV14	TRBJ2-2	CASSAIRVTTGELFF	TGTGCCAGCAGCGCCATCAGGGTGACCACCGGGGAGCTGTTTTTT
many	.	TRBV28	TRBJ1-6	CASIGLNYNSPLHF	TGTGCCAGCATCGGACTCAATTATAATTCACCCCTCCACTTT
many	.	TRBV28	TRBJ1-2	CASSLEGVVSYTF	TGTGCCAGCAGTTTGGAAGGGGTAGTTAGCTACACCTTC
.	TRBD1	TRBV6-1	TRBJ1-2	CASSPRTGQWEGYTF	TGTGCCAGCAGTCCCCGGACAGGCCAGTGGGAAGGCTACACCTTC
few	.	TRBV6-1	TRBJ2-4	CASSPKGGLAKNIQYF	TGTGCCAGCAGTCCAAAAGGGGGATTGGCCAAAAACATTCAGTACTTC
many	TRBD1	TRBV27	TRBJ2-7	CASSDRDPLSYEQYF	TGTGCCAGCAGTGACAGGGACCCCCTCTCCTACGAGCAGTACTTC
many	TRBD2	TRBV6-2/TRBV6-3	TRBJ2-5	CASSAGLPQETQYF	TGTGCCAGCAGTGCGGGACTACCCCAAGAGACCCAGTACTTC
many	TRBD1	TRBV5-1	TRBJ1-6	CASSTGQGDANSPLHF	TGCGCCAGCAGCACGGGACAGGGGGACGCTAATTCACCCCTCCACTTT
many	TRBD2	TRBV20-1	TRBJ2-7	CSASQGLGGYEQYF	TGCAGTGCTAGCCAGGGACTAGGAGGCTACGAGCAGTACTTC
many	.	TRBV12-3/TRBV12-4	TRBJ2-2	CASSLSGAQGVHGELFF	TGTGCCAGCAGTTTAAGCGGGGCACAGGGGGTCCACGGGGAGCTGTTTTTT
many	.	TRBV12-3/TRBV12-4	TRBJ2-5	CASSSSGTWETQYF	TGTGCCAGCAGTTCCTCCGGGACTTGGGAGACCCAGTACTTC
many	TRBD2	TRBV15	TRBJ2-2	CATSSLPGLAETANTGELFF	TGTGCCACCAGCTCCCTCCCGGGACTAGCGGAGACCGCGAACACCGGGGAGCTGTTTTTT
.	TRBD1	TRBV6-1	TRBJ1-2	CASREGARNYGYTF	TGTGCCAGCAGGGAGGGGGCACGAAACTATGGCTACACCTTC
.	.	TRBV11-2	TRBJ2-6	CASSPGPGLTNSGANVLTF	TGTGCCAGCAGCCCCGGCCCGGGACTCACTAACTCTGGGGCCAACGTCCTGACTTTC
once	TRBD1	TRBV11-2	TRBJ1-5	CASSSSTGFRDSYQPQHF	TGTGCCAGCAGCTCCTCCACAGGATTCCGGGACAGTTATCAGCCCCAGCATTTT
many	TRBD1	TRBV25-1	TRBJ1-2	CASSDSGTGYGYTF	TGTGCCAGCAGTGACTCCGGGACAGGCTATGGCTACACCTTC
.	TRBD1	TRBV12-3/TRBV12-4	TRBJ1-5	CASSLKDLGQGGQPQHF	TGTGCCAGCAGTTTAAAAGATCTCGGACAGGGAGGTCAGCCCCAGCATTTT
many	.	TRBV10-1	TRBJ2-7	CASSESGVSPHYEQYF	TGCGCCAGCAGTGAGTCGGGTGTCAGCCCCCACTACGAGCAGTACTTC
many	TRBD1	TRBV6-5	TRBJ2-7	CASTDSPDRGREQYF	TGTGCCAGCACAGATTCCCCGGACAGGGGCCGCGAGCAGTACTTC
many	TRBD2	TRBV20-1	TRBJ2-5	CSAGGRLAGGGTQYF	TGCAGTGCTGGGGGCCGACTAGCGGGGGGAGGGACCCAGTACTTC
.	.	TRBV28	TRBJ2-5	CASSTDLTDWGETQYF	TGTGCCAGCTCTACAGACCTTACGGACTGGGGAGAGACCCAGTACTTC